Following are 8 T cell receptor beta chains from one sample sequenced in a study of cytomegalovirus exposure and HLA in healthy donors. Researchers ran the PCR with 60 Vbeta and 13 Jbeta primers. Sequenced by immunoSEQ multiplex PCR; TCRdb stores in-frame clones only, minus some. The sample has 170,000 or so clones; around four fifths are singletons. The sequenced material came from PBMCs. All receptors come from a woman between 50 and 59 years old in good health and CMV-seropositive.

The chain carries TRBV18 and TRBJ2-5, with D perhaps TRBD2 (6 bases). Trimming removed 3 bases from V and 5 bases from J, with 10 bases in between. The CDR3 has 13 amino acids. Germline CDR1 and CDR2: KGHSH and LQKENI. The CDR3 DNA reads as TGTGCCAGCTCACCTGGGACTTTCGAGACCCAGTACTTC. This gives the protein CASSPGTFETQYF. The variable domain in full, with the rest retrieved from reference TRBV18 and TRBJ2-5, is NAGVMQNPRHLVRRRGQEARLRCSPMKGHSHVYWYRQLPEEGLKFMVYLQKENIIDESGMPKERFSAEFPKEGPSILRIQQVVRGDSAAYFCASSPGTFETQYFGPGTRLLVL.

V gene TRBV7-9 combines with J gene TRBJ2-1; TRBD2 is a possible D gene (7 bases). Trimming removed 7 bases from V and 2 bases from J, with 15 bases in between. The CDR3 spans 15 residues. The germline CDR1 and CDR2 sequences are SEHNR and FQNEAQ (reference sequence). In DNA form, the CDR3 reads TGTGCCAGCACCACTGGGGGGGCTACCTACAATGAGCAGTTCTTC. Translation: CASTTGGATYNEQFF.

The chain links TRBV5-1 to TRBJ1-3; 8 bases fit TRBD1. The CDR3 runs to 15 residues. Germline values: CDR1 SGHRS, CDR2 YFSETQ. Germline trimming cut 4 bases from V and 5 bases from J; bases unmatched to any gene: 8. The CDR3 DNA sequence: TGCGCCAGCAGCCCCGGACAGGGATCAAGAAACACCATATATTTT. It translates to CASSPGQGSRNTIYF.

The V call is TRBV5-4, the J call TRBJ2-1; tentatively, D is TRBD1 (6 bases). Germline CDR1 reads SGHNT; CDR2 reads YYREEE (reference sequence). This CDR3 has 13 residues. Trimming took 4 bases from V and 7 from J, leaving 12 bases between them. CDR3 nucleotides: TGTGCCAGCAGCCTTACAACAGGGAATGAGCAGTTCTTC. Its translation is CASSLTTGNEQFF.

The chain links TRBV6-1 to TRBJ2-3; no reliable D call. This CDR3 is 13 amino acids long. Germline V lookup: CDR1 MNHNS, CDR2 SASEGT. The ends were cut back, 4 bases at V and 1 base at J, with 6 bases in the middle. The CDR3 bases are TGTGCCAGCAGTGTGAGTCGCACAGATACGCAGTATTTT. It translates to CASSVSRTDTQYF.

The V call is TRBV30, the J call TRBJ1-2; no clear D. Germline V lookup: CDR1 GTSNPN, CDR2 SVGIG (reference sequence). Deletions cut 5 bases from V and 2 bases from J, with 6 bases between. This CDR3 is 11 amino acids long. DNA of the CDR3: TGTGCCTGGGGACTGAACTATGGCTACACCTTC. It encodes CAWGLNYGYTF.

The gene calls are TRBV5-1 and TRBJ2-5; D perhaps matches TRBD1 (8 bases). The CDR3 has 14 residues. Looked up from germline, CDR1 is SGHRS and CDR2 is YFSETQ. The germline V and J ends were trimmed by 4 bases and 2 bases, with 12 bases remaining between them. The CDR3 bases are TGCGCCAGCAGCCCACAGGGGGGGCAAGAGACCCAGTACTTC. Translated: CASSPQGGQETQYF.

This CDR3 reads CASSFGGRRSGYTF. The CDR3 coding sequence is TGTGCCAGCAGCTTCGGGGGACGGCGGAGTGGCTACACCTTC. This sequence joins TRBV5-4 and TRBJ1-2, with D possibly being TRBD1 (5 bases). Germline V gene sequence: CDR1 SGHNT, CDR2 YYREEE (reference sequence). The CDR3 runs to 14 residues. V gave up 2 bases and J gave up 7 bases, with 15 bases separating them.